This T cell receptor beta chain was recovered during a study of T-cell reconstitution after alpha-beta-depleted transplantation in children. This clonotype is a singleton in its sample. The TCRbeta library incorporated unique molecular identifiers. TCRdb itself ran the PCR reads through MiXCR, one entry per CDR3 protein. Of roughly 610,000 distinct CDR3 sequences listed, roughly a tenth are singletons. The germline V gene has CDR1 SGHDT and CDR2 YYEEEE. The CDR3 is 15 amino acids. Trimming shortened V by 3 bases and J by 2 bases, and 12 bases separated the two germline ends. The material sequenced was PBMCs from the stem cell graft donor, taken from the stem cell graft. The source is a human donor who donated a stem cell graft to a child with acute myeloid leukemia. The V call is TRBV5-6, the J call TRBJ1-3; D may be TRBD1 (5 bases). CDR3 nucleotides: TGTGCCAGCAGCTCAGGAGGCAGGGCTGGAAACACCATATATTTT. Amino acid sequence: CASSSGGRAGNTIYF.